What follows are 19 T cell receptor beta chains derived from one specimen sequenced in a study of blood T cell repertoires in COVID-19. Produced via immunoSEQ multiplex PCR; TCRdb's table is partial and in-frame only. Of tens of thousands of clones in the sample, almost 85% were seen once. Source material: peripheral blood. These receptors were taken from a woman of 80 years or more with acute or convalescent COVID-19.

This chain connects TRBV19 to TRBJ1-2; TRBD1 is a possible D gene (5 bases). The germline gives CDR1 LNHDA, CDR2 SQIVND (reference sequence). Trimming took off 5 bases at V and 4 bases at J, with 17 bases between the two ends. CDR3 length equals 15 residues. The CDR3 is CASSLGRWTSYGYTF. The CDR3 DNA reads as TGTGCCAGTAGTCTAGGTAGGTGGACATCCTATGGCTACACCTTC.

V is TRBV9 and J is TRBJ2-3, with 14 nucleotides matching TRBD2. Germline CDR1 SGDLS, CDR2 YYNGEE. V shed 4 bases and J 2 bases; nucleotides not matched to a gene: 6. The CDR3 has 17 amino acids. CDR3: CASSIGLAGGPTDTQYF. CDR3 sequence (DNA): TGTGCCAGCAGCATCGGACTAGCGGGGGGACCCACAGATACGCAGTATTTT.

The chain has TRBV15 and TRBJ1-2, with 7 positions matching TRBD1. This CDR3 is 15 amino acids long. CDR1 and CDR2 (germline): LNHNV, YYDKDF (reference sequence). Germline trimming cut 4 bases from V and 4 bases from J; bases unmatched to any gene: 9. CDR3 sequence: CATSIDRVGGYGYTF. The CDR3 DNA is TGTGCCACCAGCATCGACAGGGTCGGCGGCTATGGCTACACCTTC.

The genes are TRBV24-1 and TRBJ2-3; 12 bases align to TRBD2. Losses at the gene ends were 4 bases for V and 2 bases for J; bases not matched to a gene: 9. The CDR3 consists of 18 residues. Germline CDR1 KGHDR, CDR2 SFDVKD. CDR3 protein: CATSDPSRTSGNTDTQYF. CDR3 bases: TGTGCCACCAGTGACCCATCCCGGACTAGCGGGAACACAGATACGCAGTATTTT.

This chain's CDR3 is CASSISYYNEQFF. The CDR3 coding sequence is TGTGCCAGTAGTATAAGCTACTACAATGAGCAGTTCTTC. The chain uses TRBV19 and TRBJ2-1; D call uncertain. Germline V lookup: CDR1 LNHDA, CDR2 SQIVND (reference sequence). The V end lost 2 bases, the J end lost 3 bases, and 5 bases lay between the germline ends. This CDR3 spans 13 amino acids.

This rearrangement joins TRBV6-5 to TRBJ1-2, with D perhaps matching TRBD1 (5 bases). Germline V gives CDR1 MNHEY, CDR2 SVGAGI. V was clipped by 0 bases and J by 8 bases, with 7 bases between them. The CDR3 length is 12 residues. The CDR3 loop reads CASSYSSGGYTF. In DNA form, the CDR3 reads TGTGCCAGCAGTTACTCCTCAGGGGGCTACACCTTC.

V and J are TRBV19 and TRBJ2-3; D not resolved. Germline assignment: CDR1 LNHDA and CDR2 SQIVND (reference sequence). The CDR3 extends over 14 amino acids. Trimming removed 2 bases at V and 3 bases at J, with 9 bases between. The CDR3 loop reads CASSINSPTDTQYF. Here the CDR3 DNA reads TGTGCCAGTAGTATAAACAGCCCTACAGATACGCAGTATTTT. Full variable domain (remainder filled in from reference TRBV19 and TRBJ2-3): DGGITQSPKYLFRKEGQNVTLSCEQNLNHDAMYWYRQDPGQGLRLIYYSQIVNDFQKGDIAEGYSVSREKKESFPLTVTSAQKNPTAFYLCASSINSPTDTQYFGPGTRLTVL.

J is TRBJ1-2 and V is TRBV5-5; 9 bases align to TRBD1. Germline V lookup: CDR1 SGHKS, CDR2 YYEKEE (reference sequence). The CDR3 covers 15 residues. V was pared by 2 bases and J by 14 bases, with 16 bases of the junction left unmatched. The CDR3 reads CASSFSGQGPVSGTF. Written as DNA, the CDR3 is TGTGCCAGCAGCTTTTCGGGACAGGGCCCGGTTAGTGGGACCTTC.

The chain uses TRBV5-1 and TRBJ1-2; the match to TRBD1 covers 10 bases. Germline V gene lookup returns CDR1 SGHRS and CDR2 YFSETQ. V dropped 4 bases and J dropped 2; count of bases not matched to a gene: 2. CDR3 length equals 14 residues. CDR3 amino acids: CASSQGQGNYGYTF. Here the CDR3 DNA reads TGCGCCAGCAGCCAGGGACAGGGGAACTATGGCTACACCTTC.

The CDR3 coding sequence is TGCGCCAGCAGCGTGGCTAGCGGCGCCGGGGGGGAGACCCAGTACTTC. It specifies CASSVASGAGGETQYF. The chain carries TRBV5-1 and TRBJ2-5, with 7 bases matching TRBD2. The CDR3 is 16 amino acids. Trimming removed 4 bases from V and 5 bases from J; junction bases left unmatched: 14. CDR1 is SGHRS and CDR2 is YFSETQ in the germline V gene.

V usage is TRBV28 and J usage is TRBJ2-7, with TRBD1 matching over 9 bases. Unmatched junction bases numbered 7, after V lost 8 bases and J lost 5 bases. Germline V gives CDR1 MDHEN, CDR2 SYDVKM. The CDR3 is 13 residues long. The CDR3 nucleotides read TGTGCCAGCGTCCCCACAGGGGGCCACGAGCAGTACTTC. This encodes CASVPTGGHEQYF.

This sequence joins TRBV10-3 and TRBJ2-1, with D perhaps matching TRBD2 (5 bases). Trimming shortened V by 7 bases and J by 4 bases, and 11 bases separated the two germline ends. CDR1 is ENHRY, CDR2 SYGVKD, per germline. This CDR3 has 13 amino acids. The CDR3 protein is CAITAGEYNEQFF. The CDR3 DNA follows: TGTGCCATCACTGCCGGGGAGTACAATGAGCAGTTCTTC.

The V call is TRBV3-1 (or the pseudogene TRBV3-2), the J call TRBJ1-1; TRBD1 matches at 9 bases. Losses at the gene ends were 3 bases for V and 1 base for J; bases not matched to a gene: 9. This CDR3 has 17 amino acids. The germline V gene has CDR1 LGHDT and CDR2 YNNKEL (reference sequence). The DNA for the CDR3 is TGTGCCAGCAGCCACTTAACAGGGGGCTTAAGGAACACTGAAGCTTTCTTT. Protein: CASSHLTGGLRNTEAFF.

In its sample, this clone was seen a few times. The DNA for the CDR3 is TGTGCCAGCAGCATGCGACAGGGACATGGCTACACCTTC. Its protein product is CASSMRQGHGYTF. This chain links TRBV13 with TRBJ1-2, with 7 bases lining up with TRBD1. The CDR3 extends over 13 amino acids. Germline CDR1 and CDR2: PRHDT and FYEKMQ (reference sequence). The trim removed 5 bases at V and 6 bases at J, leaving 6 bases unmatched.

The V and J genes are TRBV2 and TRBJ2-6; D not certain. This CDR3 has 13 amino acids. The germline CDR1 and CDR2 sequences are SNHLY and FYNNEI. The V gene lost 7 bases and the J gene lost 6 bases, with 10 bases spanning the gap. The CDR3 DNA is TGTGCCAGCACGAACTTCGCGGCCAACGTCCTGACTTTC. It encodes CASTNFAANVLTF.

The genes are TRBV5-1 and TRBJ2-1, with TRBD2 as a possible D gene (6 bases). CDR3 length equals 13 residues. Trimming removed 7 bases at V and 5 bases at J, with 13 bases between. From germline, CDR1 is SGHRS and CDR2 YFSETQ. CDR3 residues: CASRREADNEQFF. CDR3 DNA: TGCGCCAGCCGGAGGGAGGCGGACAATGAGCAGTTCTTC.

The chain is built from TRBV15 and TRBJ1-2; D not resolved. Germline loops: CDR1 LNHNV, CDR2 YYDKDF (reference sequence). The CDR3 is 14 residues long. The ends were cut back, 4 bases at V and 3 bases at J, with 12 bases in the middle. The CDR3 sequence is CATSKTREDYGYTF. The CDR3 DNA follows: TGTGCCACCAGCAAAACACGGGAAGACTATGGCTACACCTTC.

The chain employs TRBV24-1 and TRBJ1-2; D not resolved. V was clipped by 4 bases and J by 8 bases, with 13 bases between them. CDR1 and CDR2 (germline): KGHDR, SFDVKD. This CDR3 comprises 13 residues. The CDR3 bases are TGTGCCACCAGTGACGTCCCCTGGGCCGGCTACACCTTC. As protein: CATSDVPWAGYTF.

The chain recombines TRBV10-3 with TRBJ2-7, with D perhaps TRBD2 (6 bases). V shed 0 bases and J shed 2 bases, with 11 bases lying between them. The CDR3 extends over 15 amino acids. Germline lookup yields CDR1 ENHRY and CDR2 SYGVKD. The CDR3 sequence is CAISESNGGAYEQYF. The CDR3, as DNA: TGTGCCATCAGTGAGTCGAACGGGGGAGCCTACGAGCAGTACTTC.